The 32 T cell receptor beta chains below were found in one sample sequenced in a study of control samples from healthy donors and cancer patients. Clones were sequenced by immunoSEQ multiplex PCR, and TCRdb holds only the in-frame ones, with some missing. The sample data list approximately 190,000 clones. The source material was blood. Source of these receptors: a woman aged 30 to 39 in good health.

This chain's CDR3 is CASGLDRGTEAFF. The DNA of the CDR3 is TGTGCTAGTGGTTTAGATCGAGGCACTGAAGCTTTCTTT. The V and J genes are TRBV12-5 and TRBJ1-1; D unclear. Germline CDR1 is LGHNT and CDR2 is FRNRAP. The CDR3 contains 13 residues. Trimming cost V 3 bases and J 4 bases, with 9 bases left between them.

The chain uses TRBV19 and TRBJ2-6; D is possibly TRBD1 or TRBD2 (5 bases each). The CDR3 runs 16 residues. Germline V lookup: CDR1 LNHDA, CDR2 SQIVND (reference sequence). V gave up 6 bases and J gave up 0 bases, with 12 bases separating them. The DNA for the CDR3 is TGTGCCAGTAGAAGGGGACGAGGCTCTGGGGCCAACGTCCTGACTTTC. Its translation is CASRRGRGSGANVLTF.

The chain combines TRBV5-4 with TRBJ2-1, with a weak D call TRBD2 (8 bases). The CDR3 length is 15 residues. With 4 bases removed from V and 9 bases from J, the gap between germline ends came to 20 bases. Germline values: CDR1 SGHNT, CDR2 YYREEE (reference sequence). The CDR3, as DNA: TGTGCCAGCAGCGGAGGGACAGCCCGGGGGGGTGAGCAGTTCTTC. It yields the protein CASSGGTARGGEQFF. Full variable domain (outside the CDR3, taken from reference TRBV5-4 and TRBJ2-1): ETGVTQSPTHLIKTRGQQVTLRCSSQSGHNTVSWYQQALGQGPQFIFQYYREEENGRGNFPPRFSGLQFPNYSSELNVNALELDDSALYLCASSGGTARGGEQFFGPGTRLTVL.

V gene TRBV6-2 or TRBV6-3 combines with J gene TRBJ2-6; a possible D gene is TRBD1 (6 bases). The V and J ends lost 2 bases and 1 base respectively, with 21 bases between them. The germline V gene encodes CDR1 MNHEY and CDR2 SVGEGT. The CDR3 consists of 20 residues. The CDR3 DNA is TGTGCCAGCAGTTACCCAGGACAGACGCTAGTGATTTCTGGGGCCAACGTCCTGACTTTC. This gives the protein CASSYPGQTLVISGANVLTF.

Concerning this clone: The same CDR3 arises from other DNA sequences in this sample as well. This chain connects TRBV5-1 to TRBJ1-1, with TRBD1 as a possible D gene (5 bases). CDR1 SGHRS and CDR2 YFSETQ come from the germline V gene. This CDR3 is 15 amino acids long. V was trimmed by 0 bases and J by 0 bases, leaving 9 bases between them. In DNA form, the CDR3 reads TGCGCCAGCAGCTTGGGGCCAGGGATGAACACTGAAGCTTTCTTT. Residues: CASSLGPGMNTEAFF.

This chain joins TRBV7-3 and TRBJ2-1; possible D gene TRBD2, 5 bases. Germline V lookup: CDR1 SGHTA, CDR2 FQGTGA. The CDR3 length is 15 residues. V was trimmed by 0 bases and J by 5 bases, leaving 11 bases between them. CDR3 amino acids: CASSLTLNGDNEQFF. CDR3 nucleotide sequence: TGTGCCAGCAGCTTAACCTTGAACGGGGACAATGAGCAGTTCTTC.

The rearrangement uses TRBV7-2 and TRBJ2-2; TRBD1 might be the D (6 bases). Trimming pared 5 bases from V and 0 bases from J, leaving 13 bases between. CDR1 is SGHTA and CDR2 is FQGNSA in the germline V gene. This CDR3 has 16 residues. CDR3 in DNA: TGTGCCAGCAGCACCTCCGGGACATCGAACACCGGGGAGCTGTTTTTT. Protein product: CASSTSGTSNTGELFF.

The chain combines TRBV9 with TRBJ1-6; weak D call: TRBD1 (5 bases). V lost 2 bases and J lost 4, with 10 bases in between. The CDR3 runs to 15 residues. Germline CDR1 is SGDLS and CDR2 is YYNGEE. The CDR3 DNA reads TGTGCCAGCAGCGTCGACGGGGGATATAATTCACCCCTCCACTTT. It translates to CASSVDGGYNSPLHF.

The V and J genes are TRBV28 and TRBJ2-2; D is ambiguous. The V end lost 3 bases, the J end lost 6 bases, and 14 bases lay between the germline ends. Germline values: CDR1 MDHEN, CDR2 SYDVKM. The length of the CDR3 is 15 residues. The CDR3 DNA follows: TGTGCCAGCAGTTTTTTCCCCCTGGGTCCCGGGGAGCTGTTTTTT. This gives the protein CASSFFPLGPGELFF.

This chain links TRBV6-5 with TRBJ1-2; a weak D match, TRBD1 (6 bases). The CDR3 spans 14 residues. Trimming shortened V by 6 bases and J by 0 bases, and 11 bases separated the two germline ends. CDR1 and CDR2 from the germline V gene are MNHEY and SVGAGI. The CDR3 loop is CASSQGSANYGYTF. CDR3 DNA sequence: TGTGCCAGCAGCCAGGGGTCTGCTAACTATGGCTACACCTTC.

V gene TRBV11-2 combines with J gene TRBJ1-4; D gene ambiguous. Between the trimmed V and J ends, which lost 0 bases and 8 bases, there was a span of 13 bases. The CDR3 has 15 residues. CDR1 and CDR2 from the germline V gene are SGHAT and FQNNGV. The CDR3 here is CASSLDPVLKEKLFF. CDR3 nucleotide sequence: TGTGCCAGCAGCTTAGATCCCGTACTCAAAGAAAAACTGTTTTTT.

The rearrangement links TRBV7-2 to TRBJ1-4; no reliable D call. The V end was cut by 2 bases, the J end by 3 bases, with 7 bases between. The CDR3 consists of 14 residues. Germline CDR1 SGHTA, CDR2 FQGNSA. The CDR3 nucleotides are TGTGCCAGCAGCTTAACGGGCCCTAATGAAAAACTGTTTTTT. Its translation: CASSLTGPNEKLFF.

CDR3 sequence: CAWHRGRTTEAFF. CDR3 nucleotide sequence: TGTGCCTGGCACAGGGGAAGGACCACTGAAGCTTTCTTT. The chain couples TRBV30 to TRBJ1-1, with TRBD1 matching 7 bases. J lost 4 bases, V lost 5 bases, and 7 bases had no gene match. The germline CDR1 and CDR2 sequences are GTSNPN and SVGIG (reference sequence). The CDR3 loop spans 13 amino acids.

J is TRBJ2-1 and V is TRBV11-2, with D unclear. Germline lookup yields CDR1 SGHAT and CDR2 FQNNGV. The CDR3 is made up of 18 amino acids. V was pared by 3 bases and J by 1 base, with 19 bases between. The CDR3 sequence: CASSFGKTPSISYNEQFF. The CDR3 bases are TGTGCCAGCAGCTTTGGGAAAACCCCTTCTATTTCCTACAATGAGCAGTTCTTC. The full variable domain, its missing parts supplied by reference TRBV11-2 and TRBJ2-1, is EAGVAQSPRYKIIEKRQSVAFWCNPISGHATLYWYQQILGQGPKLLIQFQNNGVVDDSQLPKDRFSAERLKGVDSTLKIQPAKLEDSAVYLCASSFGKTPSISYNEQFFGPGTRLTVL.

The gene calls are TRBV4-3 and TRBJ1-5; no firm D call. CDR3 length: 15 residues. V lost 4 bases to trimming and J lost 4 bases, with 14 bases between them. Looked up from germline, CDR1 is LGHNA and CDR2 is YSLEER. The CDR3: CASSRSERVNQPQHF. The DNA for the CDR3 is TGCGCCAGCAGCCGCAGCGAACGGGTAAATCAGCCCCAGCATTTT.

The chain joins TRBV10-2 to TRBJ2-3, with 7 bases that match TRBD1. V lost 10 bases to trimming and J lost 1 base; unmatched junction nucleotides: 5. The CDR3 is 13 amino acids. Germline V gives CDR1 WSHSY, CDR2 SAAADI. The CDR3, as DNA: TGCGCCATCCTTGGACAGGGCACAGATACGCAGTATTTT. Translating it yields CAILGQGTDTQYF.

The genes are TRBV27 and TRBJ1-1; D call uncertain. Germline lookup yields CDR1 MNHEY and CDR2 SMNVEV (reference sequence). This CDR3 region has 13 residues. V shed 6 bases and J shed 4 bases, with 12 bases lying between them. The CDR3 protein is CASSQEESTEAFF. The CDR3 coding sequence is TGTGCCAGCAGCCAGGAAGAGAGCACTGAAGCTTTCTTT.

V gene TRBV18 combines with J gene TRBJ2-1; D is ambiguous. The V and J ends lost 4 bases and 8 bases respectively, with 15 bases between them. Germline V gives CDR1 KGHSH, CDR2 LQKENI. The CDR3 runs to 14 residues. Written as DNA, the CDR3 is TGTGCCAGCTCACTTCAGACGGGTTTCGATGAGCAGTTCTTC. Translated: CASSLQTGFDEQFF. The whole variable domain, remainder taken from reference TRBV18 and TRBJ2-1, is NAGVMQNPRHLVRRRGQEARLRCSPMKGHSHVYWYRQLPEEGLKFMVYLQKENIIDESGMPKERFSAEFPKEGPSILRIQQVVRGDSAAYFCASSLQTGFDEQFFGPGTRLTVL.

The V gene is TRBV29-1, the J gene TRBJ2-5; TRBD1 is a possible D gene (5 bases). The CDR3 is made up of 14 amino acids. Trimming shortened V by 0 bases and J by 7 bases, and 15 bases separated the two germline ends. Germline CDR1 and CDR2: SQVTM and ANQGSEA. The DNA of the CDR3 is TGCAGCGTTGAAGAGAGGCAGGGCGAGAGGACCCAGTACTTC. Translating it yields CSVEERQGERTQYF.

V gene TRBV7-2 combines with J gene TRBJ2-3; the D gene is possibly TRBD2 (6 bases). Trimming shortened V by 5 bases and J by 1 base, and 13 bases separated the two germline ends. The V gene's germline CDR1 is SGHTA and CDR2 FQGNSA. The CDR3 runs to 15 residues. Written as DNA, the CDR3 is TGTGCCAGCAGCCGCGGGACGCCTCGCACAGATACGCAGTATTTT. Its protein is CASSRGTPRTDTQYF.

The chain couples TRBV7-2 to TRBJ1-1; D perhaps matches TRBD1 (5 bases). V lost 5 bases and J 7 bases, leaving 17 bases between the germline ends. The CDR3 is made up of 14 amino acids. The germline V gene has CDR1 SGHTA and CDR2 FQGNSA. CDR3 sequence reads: CASSVSSPRGEAFF. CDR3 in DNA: TGTGCCAGCAGCGTAAGCTCCCCAAGGGGTGAAGCTTTCTTT.

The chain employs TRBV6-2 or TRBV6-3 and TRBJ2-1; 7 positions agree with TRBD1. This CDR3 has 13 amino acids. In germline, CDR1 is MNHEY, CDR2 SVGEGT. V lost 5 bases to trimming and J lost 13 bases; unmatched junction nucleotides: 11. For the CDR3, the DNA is TGTGCCAGCAGTGGGGGACAGATCGCGAATCAGTTCTTC. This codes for CASSGGQIANQFF.

In nucleotides, the CDR3 is TGTGCCAGCACCCCTACGACAGGGGCTGAAAAACTGTTTTTT. This gives the protein CASTPTTGAEKLFF. The J gene is TRBJ1-4, the V gene TRBV6-2 or TRBV6-3, with TRBD1 identical over 8 bases. There are 14 residues in the CDR3. CDR1 and CDR2 (germline): MNHEY, SVGEGT. Unmatched junction bases numbered 8, after V lost 7 bases and J lost 7 bases.

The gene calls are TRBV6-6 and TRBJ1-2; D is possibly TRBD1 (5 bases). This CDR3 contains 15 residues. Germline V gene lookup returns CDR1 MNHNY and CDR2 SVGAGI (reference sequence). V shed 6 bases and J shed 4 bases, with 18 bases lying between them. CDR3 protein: CASRGDRPGGYGYTF. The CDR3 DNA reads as TGTGCCAGCAGGGGAGACCGACCCGGGGGCTATGGCTACACCTTC.

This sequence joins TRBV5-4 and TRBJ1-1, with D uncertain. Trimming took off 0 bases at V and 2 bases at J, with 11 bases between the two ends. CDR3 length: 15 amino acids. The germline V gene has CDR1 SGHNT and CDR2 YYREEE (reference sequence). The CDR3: CASSLEAAANTEAFF. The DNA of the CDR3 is TGTGCCAGCAGCTTGGAAGCCGCAGCAAACACTGAAGCTTTCTTT.

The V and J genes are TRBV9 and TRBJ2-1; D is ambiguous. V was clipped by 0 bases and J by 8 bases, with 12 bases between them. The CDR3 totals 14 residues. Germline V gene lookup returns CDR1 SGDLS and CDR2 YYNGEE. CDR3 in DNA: TGTGCCAGCAGCGTAGACTGGGGATACGATGAGCAGTTCTTC. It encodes CASSVDWGYDEQFF.

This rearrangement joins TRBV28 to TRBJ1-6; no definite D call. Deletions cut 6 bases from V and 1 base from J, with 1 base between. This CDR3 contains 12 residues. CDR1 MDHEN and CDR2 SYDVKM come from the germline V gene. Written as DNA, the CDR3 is TGTGCCAGCAGGTCCTATAATTCACCCCTCCACTTT. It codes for CASRSYNSPLHF.

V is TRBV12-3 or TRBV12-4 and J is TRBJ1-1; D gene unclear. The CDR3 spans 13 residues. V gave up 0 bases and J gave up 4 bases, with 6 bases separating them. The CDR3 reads CASSLAEVTEAFF. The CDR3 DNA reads TGTGCCAGCAGTTTAGCGGAGGTCACTGAAGCTTTCTTT.

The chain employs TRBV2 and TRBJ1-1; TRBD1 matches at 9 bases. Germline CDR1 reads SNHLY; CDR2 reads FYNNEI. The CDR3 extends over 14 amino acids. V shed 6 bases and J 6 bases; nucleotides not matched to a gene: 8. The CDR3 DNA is TGTGCCAGCAGGGGGACAGGGCAGGGGGCTGAAGCTTTCTTT. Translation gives CASRGTGQGAEAFF.

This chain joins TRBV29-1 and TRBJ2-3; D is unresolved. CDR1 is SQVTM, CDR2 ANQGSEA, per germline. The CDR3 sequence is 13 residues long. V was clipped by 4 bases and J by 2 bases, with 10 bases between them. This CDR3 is CSVVVVITDTQYF. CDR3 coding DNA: TGCAGCGTTGTTGTGGTAATCACAGATACGCAGTATTTT.

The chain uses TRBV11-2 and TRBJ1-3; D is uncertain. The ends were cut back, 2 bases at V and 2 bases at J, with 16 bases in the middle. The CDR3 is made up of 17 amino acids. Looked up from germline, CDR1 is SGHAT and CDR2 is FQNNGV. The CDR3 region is CASSLHMRVEAGNTIYF. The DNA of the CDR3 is TGTGCCAGCAGCTTACATATGAGGGTAGAAGCTGGAAACACCATATATTTT.

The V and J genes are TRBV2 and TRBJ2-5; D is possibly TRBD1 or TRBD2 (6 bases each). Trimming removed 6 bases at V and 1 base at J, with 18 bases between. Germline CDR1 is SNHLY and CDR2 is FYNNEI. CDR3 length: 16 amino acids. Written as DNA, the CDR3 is TGTGCCAGCAGGGACCACCGGTGGGGGGCCCAAGAGACCCAGTACTTC. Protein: CASRDHRWGAQETQYF.